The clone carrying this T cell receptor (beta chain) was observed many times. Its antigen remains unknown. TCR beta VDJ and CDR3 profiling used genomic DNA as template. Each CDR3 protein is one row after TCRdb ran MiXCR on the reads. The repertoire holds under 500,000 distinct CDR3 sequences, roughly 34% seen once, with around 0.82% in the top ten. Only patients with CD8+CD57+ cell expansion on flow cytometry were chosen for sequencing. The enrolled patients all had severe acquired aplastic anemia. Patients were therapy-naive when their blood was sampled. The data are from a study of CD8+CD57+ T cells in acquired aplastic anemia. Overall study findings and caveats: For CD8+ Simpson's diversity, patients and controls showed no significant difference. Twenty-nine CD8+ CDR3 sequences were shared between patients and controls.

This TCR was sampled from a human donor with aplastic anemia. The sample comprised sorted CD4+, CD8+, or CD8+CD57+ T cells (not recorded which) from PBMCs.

The CDR3 region is CASSRTVGYGYTF. The CDR3 region has the DNA TGTGCCAGCAGTAGGACAGTGGGCTATGGCTACACCTTC. The rearrangement links TRBV6-1 to TRBJ1-2; tentatively, D is TRBD1 (6 bases). This CDR3 comprises 13 residues. Deletions cut 5 bases from V and 4 bases from J, with 11 bases between. Germline-derived CDR1 and CDR2 are MNHNS and SASEGT.